The entry below gives a single T cell receptor beta chain sequence along with its context. The sample comes from a study of blood T cell repertoires in COVID-19. Study context: The study drew acute and convalescent COVID-19 samples from the United States, Italy and Spain. PBMCs, B-cell-depleted T cells, or T cells were the source of the cDNA or gDNA that made up the material.

The CDR3 is 19 residues long. Germline V gene sequence: CDR1 SGHTA, CDR2 FQGTGA. V was shortened by 1 base and J by 1 base, with 22 bases between the two germline ends. Authors' methods: Reference gene primers were amplified, and this amplification served to estimate nucleated cell counts. Assay: immunoSEQ multiplex PCR; the TCRdb copy retains only in-frame clones and omits some. The V and J calls and clone size were taken over from that table, and D and trimming were inferred from the DNA. The table has about 280,000 clones, roughly 86% seen once. This receptor was taken from a woman under 40 with COVID-19, enrolled during active disease. Material for sequencing was peripheral blood. The V and J genes are TRBV7-3 and TRBJ1-2; a possible D gene is TRBD1 (6 bases). Here the CDR3 reads CASSLRPPGAPGFNYGYTF. In DNA, the CDR3 is TGTGCCAGCAGCTTAAGGCCGCCAGGGGCTCCGGGGTTTAACTATGGCTACACCTTC. Filled out from reference TRBV7-3 and TRBJ1-2, the complete variable domain reads GAGVSQTPSNKVTEKGKYVELRCDPISGHTALYWYRQSLGQGPEFLIYFQGTGAADDSGLPNDRFFAVRPEGSVSTLKIQRTERGDSAVYLCASSLRPPGAPGFNYGYTFGSGTRLTVV.